Listed here is a single T cell receptor (beta chain). What this receptor recognizes is not known. Base quality data are lacking; no much larger clone is found one base away. This specimen's time point label, interpreted: baseline before first vaccination. The treatment or condition label, as the study defines it: meningococcal conjugate vaccine given as trial control. Vaccinee samples came from UK trials COV001 and COV002, including a single-blind randomized controlled phase 2/3 trial of AZD1222 (ChAdOx1 nCoV-19) in healthy adults. Trial participant PBMC samples were collected at day 0 and day 28 after the second dose for TCRbeta chain sequencing. The data were obtained in a study of T cell responses to AZD1222 COVID-19 vaccine (dated by TCRdb to the early 2020s). Study-wide context: TCR sequencing covered approximately 230 trial participants: 207 given two doses of AZD1222 and 26 given two doses of MenACWY control vaccine. Trial participants were enrolled into age subgroups of 18-55, 56-69 and 70-plus years, which contained 148, 28 and 57 TCR-sequenced participants, respectively.

The CDR3 goes from the cysteine to the phenylalanine over 15 residues. Just CDR3 DNA is preserved here, 45 bases in frame from base 1. Trimming removed 0 bases from V and 3 bases from J; the gene matches leave 2 bases unexplained. As encoded in the germline V gene (reference sequence), CDR1 is SGHNT while CDR2 is YYREEE. The CDR3 regions of human TCRbeta chains were subjected to immunosequencing. The original methods were these. TCRs in the repertoires were matched against a reference library of SARS-CoV-2-specific TCRs that had been generated with the MIRA antigen-specificity platform. Breadth was defined as the fraction of unique TCRs that were SARS-CoV-2-associated. Depth was defined as the fraction of total T cells that were SARS-CoV-2-associated. Using the MIRA data, each spike-specific TCR was mapped to the spike region that the TCR reacts to and placed in a CD4 or CD8 class. Log10-transformed breadth and depth values were compared by one-way ANOVA with Sidak's multiple comparisons tests. In TCRdb, the immuneACCESS table is reduced to in-frame sequences with V and J assigned. These tables do not hold every clone; where another copy was compared, an unresolved V gene accounts for under half, and the others remain unexplained. V and J calls and clone size follow that table, whereas D and trimming were derived from the DNA. The sample has some 150,000 clones on record, under 95% of them singletons. Roughly 2.8% of the sample belongs to the ten largest clones.

Overall study results and their limits: The 56-69-year group was small, and its depth increase did not reach significance, likely because of low power. Participants were mostly white British, with more females than males. The authors suggested clonal diversity may have been underestimated. Conclusions about previously exposed vaccinees are limited, since just six AZD1222 recipients were seropositive for SARS-CoV-2 at baseline. After two AZD1222 doses, both the breadth and the depth of spike-specific TCRs were significantly higher than at day 0 and than in MenACWY recipients. Nearly half of unique spike-specific TCRs reportedly recognized epitopes outside regions mutated in the B.1.351 and B.1.1.7 variants. No day 14 peak-response samples were available, so repertoires were characterized only after the peak T cell response. The whole spike protein was spanned by vaccine-associated CD4 TCRs, and dominant responses were seen in regions 160-218 and 743-854.

The TCR was taken from an adult in good health. The rearrangement joined TRBV5-4 to TRBJ2-5, with 10 bases aligning to TRBD2. The input for sequencing was peripheral blood, taken on day 0 of MenACWY control vaccination. The DNA sequence reads TGTGCCAGCAGCTTGGAGCTAGCGGGAGAAGAGACCCAGTACTTC. It is translated as CASSLELAGEETQYF.